Listed here are 22 T cell receptor beta chains from one sample, sequenced in a study of CD4 T cells in relation to SARS-CoV-2 and coronaviruses. Their antigen targets remain unknown. Sequenced by immunoSEQ multiplex PCR; TCRdb stores in-frame clones only, minus some. This table holds some 21,000 clones, around 75% found once. Unexposed donor CD4+ T cells date from about 2011-2019, before the COVID-19 pandemic. The cells were cultured for about 10 days before CD4+ T cells were isolated. Sequences were obtained from CD4+ T cells from PBMCs, cultured in vitro. The source is a human donor in good health.

The gene calls are TRBV19 and TRBJ1-5, with a possible D match to TRBD1 (5 bases). The V and J ends lost 3 bases and 1 base respectively, with 19 bases between them. The CDR3 loop spans 18 amino acids. Germline V gene data show CDR1 as LNHDA and CDR2 as SQIVND (reference sequence). In DNA form, the CDR3 reads TGTGCCAGTAGTATCGGTCTGCGAGGGGTCGGGAGCAATCAGCCCCAGCATTTT. This codes for CASSIGLRGVGSNQPQHF.

This clone was observed a handful of times. The V and J genes are TRBV19 and TRBJ2-1, with TRBD2 matching over 7 bases. The junction had 2 bases not matched to a gene; V was cut back by 1 base and J by 2 bases. Germline V lookup: CDR1 LNHDA, CDR2 SQIVND (reference sequence). The CDR3 is 15 residues long. Here the CDR3 reads CASSIAAGPYNEQFF. The CDR3 bases are TGTGCCAGTAGTATAGCAGCGGGACCCTACAATGAGCAGTTCTTC.

The chain has TRBV6-5 and TRBJ1-3; D remains unclear. Trimming took off 0 bases at V and 2 bases at J, with 11 bases between the two ends. Looked up from germline, CDR1 is MNHEY and CDR2 is SVGAGI. This CDR3 comprises 16 residues. CDR3: CASSYSGVRAGNTIYF. The DNA for the CDR3 is TGTGCCAGCAGTTACTCCGGGGTTAGGGCTGGAAACACCATATATTTT.

This chain links TRBV29-1 with TRBJ2-5; D is tentatively TRBD1 or TRBD2 (7 bases each). Looked up from germline, CDR1 is SQVTM and CDR2 is ANQGSEA. This CDR3 is built from 13 residues. Trimming stripped 6 bases from V and 5 bases from J, with 16 bases between. CDR3 in DNA: TGCAGCGTAGGGGGAGGGGGCCAGGAGACCCAGTACTTC. Its protein is CSVGGGGQETQYF.

The chain joins TRBV6-2 or TRBV6-3 to TRBJ2-1, with D perhaps matching TRBD1 (6 bases). The germline V gene encodes CDR1 MNHEY and CDR2 SVGEGT. This CDR3 is built from 16 residues. Trimming removed 5 bases from V and 6 bases from J, with 20 bases in between. CDR3 sequence: CASSRGDTPARNEQFF. In DNA, the CDR3 is TGTGCCAGCAGTCGAGGGGACACTCCTGCCCGCAATGAGCAGTTCTTC.

The rearrangement joins TRBV6-2 or TRBV6-3 to TRBJ2-7; D is ambiguous. V was shortened by 2 bases and J by 2 bases, with 10 bases between the two germline ends. The CDR3 length is 14 residues. Germline V lookup: CDR1 MNHEY, CDR2 SVGEGT. The chain's CDR3 is CASSYGETPYEQYF. The CDR3 DNA follows: TGTGCCAGCAGTTACGGGGAAACCCCCTACGAGCAGTACTTC.

The chain joins TRBV19 to TRBJ2-1; 8 nucleotides match TRBD2. The J segment lost 4 bases and the V segment lost 4 bases, leaving 12 bases of the junction unmatched. The germline V gene has CDR1 LNHDA and CDR2 SQIVND (reference sequence). The CDR3 consists of 17 residues. The CDR3 sequence is CASSKATAGAFYNEQFF. The DNA of the CDR3 is TGTGCCAGTAGTAAGGCGACAGCGGGAGCCTTTTACAATGAGCAGTTCTTC.

In its sample, this clone was seen once. J is TRBJ2-4 and V is TRBV7-2; D gene uncertain. The CDR3 consists of 15 residues. The V gene's germline CDR1 is SGHTA and CDR2 FQGNSA. V gave up 4 bases and J gave up 1 base, with 11 bases separating them. The CDR3 DNA reads as TGTGCCAGCAGCTCCCCGTTGGGGGCCAAAAACATTCAGTACTTC. It encodes CASSSPLGAKNIQYF.

The J gene is TRBJ1-3, the V gene TRBV5-8; D is perhaps TRBD1 (5 bases). CDR3 size: 16 residues. Trimming took off 2 bases at V and 0 bases at J, with 12 bases between the two ends. CDR1 and CDR2 (germline): SGHTS, YDEGEE. The CDR3 region is CASSFQGVSSGNTIYF. Here the CDR3 DNA reads TGTGCCAGCAGCTTTCAGGGCGTTAGCTCTGGAAACACCATATATTTT.

As DNA, the CDR3 is TGCGCCAGCAGCCAAGACGCGGTGCCCTACAATGAGCAGTTCTTC. This gives the protein CASSQDAVPYNEQFF. This chain joins TRBV4-3 and TRBJ2-1; D gene uncertain. There are 15 residues in the CDR3. Germline lookup yields CDR1 LGHNA and CDR2 YSLEER. V lost 0 bases and J lost 2, with 8 bases in between.

V and J are TRBV4-3 and TRBJ1-3; D gene uncertain. CDR1 is LGHNA and CDR2 is YSLEER in the germline V gene. This CDR3 spans 18 amino acids. V shed 1 base and J shed 1 base, with 17 bases lying between them. Written as DNA, the CDR3 is TGCGCCAGCAGCCAAGCGGGAAGGGTGGGCGGATCTGGAAACACCATATATTTT. Protein product: CASSQAGRVGGSGNTIYF.

The chain has TRBV12-3 or TRBV12-4 and TRBJ1-1, with a possible D match to TRBD1 (6 bases). V lost 6 bases and J 10 bases, leaving 15 bases between the germline ends. The CDR3 runs to 12 residues. CDR3 bases: TGTGCCAGCAGCCCTCCTCAGGGGAGAGCTTTCTTT. Residues: CASSPPQGRAFF.

The chain recombines TRBV11-1 with TRBJ1-4; TRBD1 aligns across 8 bases. The trim removed 1 base at V and 7 bases at J, leaving 5 bases unmatched. Germline-derived CDR1 and CDR2 are SGHAT and FQDESV (reference sequence). This CDR3 has 15 amino acids. The CDR3 sequence: CASSLGPGTGEKLFF. The DNA of the CDR3 is TGTGCCAGCAGCTTAGGCCCCGGGACAGGTGAAAAACTGTTTTTT.

The rearrangement joins TRBV7-2 to TRBJ1-1; TRBD1 agrees at 7 bases. Per the germline V gene, CDR1 is SGHTA and CDR2 is FQGNSA. V shed 2 bases, J shed 4 bases, and the junction held 7 bases outside the gene matches. This CDR3 contains 15 residues. The CDR3 sequence is CASSLIRGLGTEAFF. CDR3 nucleotides: TGTGCCAGCAGCTTAATAAGGGGGCTGGGCACTGAAGCTTTCTTT. Filled out from reference TRBV7-2 and TRBJ1-1, the complete variable domain reads GAGVSQSPSNKVTEKGKDVELRCDPISGHTALYWYRQSLGQGLEFLIYFQGNSAPDKSGLPSDRFSAERTGGSVSTLTIQRTQQEDSAVYLCASSLIRGLGTEAFFGQGTRLTVV.

J is TRBJ2-1 and V is TRBV14; the D gene is possibly TRBD1 (5 bases). The CDR3 runs to 15 residues. Germline values: CDR1 SGHDN, CDR2 FVKESK. Trimming cost V 1 base and J 4 bases, with 11 bases left between them. The CDR3 spells CASSQVVGPYNEQFF. CDR3 DNA: TGTGCCAGCAGCCAAGTTGTGGGGCCATACAATGAGCAGTTCTTC.

This clone was seen more than once but under ten times. The chain has TRBV20-1 and TRBJ2-2; D remains ambiguous. In germline, CDR1 is DFQATT, CDR2 SNEGSKA (reference sequence). The CDR3 is 15 amino acids. V lost 3 bases, J lost 1 base, and 12 bases lay in between. Here the CDR3 DNA reads TGCAGTGCTAGTCTCGGGCCACAGAACACCGGGGAGCTGTTTTTT. Its translation: CSASLGPQNTGELFF.

The chain uses TRBV27 and TRBJ2-2, with 7 bases fitting TRBD2. CDR1 is MNHEY, CDR2 SMNVEV, per germline (reference sequence). The CDR3 totals 15 residues. Trimming cost V 10 bases and J 7 bases; bases outside gene matches: 15. This chain's CDR3 is CATGPLAVVSGELFF. CDR3 DNA: TGTGCCACCGGGCCCCTAGCGGTCGTAAGCGGGGAGCTGTTTTTT.

The table lists this clone with a count of one. The CDR3 DNA is TGTGCCAGCAGCCCCCTCGGGACAGCTTGGGGCAAAAACATTCAGTACTTC. Protein product: CASSPLGTAWGKNIQYF. V usage is TRBV7-2 and J usage is TRBJ2-4, with 7 bases aligning to TRBD1. CDR1 and CDR2 (germline): SGHTA, FQGNSA. The CDR3 extends over 17 amino acids. The J segment lost 3 bases and the V segment lost 5 bases, leaving 13 bases of the junction unmatched.

This rearrangement joins TRBV6-5 to TRBJ1-4; 7 bases agree with TRBD1. V shed 7 bases, J shed 0 bases, and the junction held 5 bases outside the gene matches. Germline V gene lookup returns CDR1 MNHEY and CDR2 SVGAGI. CDR3 size: 15 residues. DNA of the CDR3: TGTGCCAGCAAGACAGGGTCCGCAACTAATGAAAAACTGTTTTTT. This encodes CASKTGSATNEKLFF.

A few counts support this clone. This chain links TRBV6-4 with TRBJ2-2; D is unclear. The length of the CDR3 is 14 residues. Trimming removed 7 bases at V and 3 bases at J, with 12 bases between. Germline V gene sequence: CDR1 MRHNA, CDR2 SNTAGT. CDR3 nucleotides: TGTGCCAGCAAGATAGGTACCGACACCGGGGAGCTGTTTTTT. As protein: CASKIGTDTGELFF.

The chain has TRBV5-5 and TRBJ1-5; 7 positions agree with TRBD1. This CDR3 contains 14 residues. The trim removed 4 bases at V and 5 bases at J, leaving 6 bases unmatched. Looked up from germline, CDR1 is SGHKS and CDR2 is YYEKEE (reference sequence). The CDR3 sequence is CASSQTGLHQPQHF. CDR3 sequence (DNA): TGTGCCAGCAGCCAGACAGGGCTCCATCAGCCCCAGCATTTT.

The V and J genes are TRBV19 and TRBJ2-1, with 7 bases matching TRBD2. This CDR3 comprises 15 residues. J gave up 0 bases and V 4 bases, and 3 bases lay outside the gene matches. Germline V gene data show CDR1 as LNHDA and CDR2 as SQIVND (reference sequence). The CDR3 spells CASSSGGGSYNEQFF. CDR3 DNA sequence: TGTGCCAGTAGTAGCGGGGGAGGCTCCTACAATGAGCAGTTCTTC.